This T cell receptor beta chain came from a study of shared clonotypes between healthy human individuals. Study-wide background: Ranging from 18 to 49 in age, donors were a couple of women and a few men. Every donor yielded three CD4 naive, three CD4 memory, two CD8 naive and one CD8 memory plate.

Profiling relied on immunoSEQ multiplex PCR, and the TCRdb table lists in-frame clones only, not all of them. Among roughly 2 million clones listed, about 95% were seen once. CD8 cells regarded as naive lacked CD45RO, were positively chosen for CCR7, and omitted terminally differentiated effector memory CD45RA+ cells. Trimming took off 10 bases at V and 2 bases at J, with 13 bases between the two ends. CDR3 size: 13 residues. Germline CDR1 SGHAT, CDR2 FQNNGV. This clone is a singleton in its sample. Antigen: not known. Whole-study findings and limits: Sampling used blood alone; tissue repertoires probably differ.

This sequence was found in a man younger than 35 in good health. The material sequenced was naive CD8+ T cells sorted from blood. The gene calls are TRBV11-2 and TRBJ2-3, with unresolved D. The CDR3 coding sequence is TGTGCCACCGGCGCGGCGACCACAGATACGCAGTATTTT. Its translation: CATGAATTDTQYF.